What follows are 21 T cell receptor beta chains derived from one specimen sequenced in a study of shared clonotypes between healthy human individuals. The assay was immunoSEQ multiplex PCR, and TCRdb's table has in-frame clones only and misses some. The top ten hold about 0.12% of the sample, which has roughly 650,000 clones, approximately 96% seen once. Naive-designated CD8 cells lacked CD45RO, were positively enriched for CCR7, and omitted terminally differentiated effector memory CD45RA+ cells. Sample: naive CD8+ T cells sorted from blood. The receptors derive from a woman in her twenties or thirties in good health.

Notes on this clone: In the same sample, other DNA sequences code for this CDR3. The chain joins TRBV7-9 to TRBJ2-7; D is unclear. Germline V gene data show CDR1 as SEHNR and CDR2 as FQNEAQ (reference sequence). Trimming took 1 base from V and 5 from J, leaving 6 bases between them. The CDR3 is 12 amino acids. This chain's CDR3 is CASSLGGHEQYF. The CDR3 DNA reads as TGTGCCAGCAGCTTAGGCGGACACGAGCAGTACTTC.

The V gene is TRBV28, the J gene TRBJ1-5, with D unresolved. Trimming took off 5 bases at V and 3 bases at J, with 11 bases between the two ends. Germline V gene data show CDR1 as MDHEN and CDR2 as SYDVKM. The CDR3 length is 14 residues. The CDR3 spells CASSRLAANQPQHF. The CDR3 coding sequence is TGTGCCAGCAGTCGTTTGGCAGCCAATCAGCCCCAGCATTTT. The full variable domain, in which reference TRBV28 and TRBJ1-5 provide the parts outside the CDR3, is DVKVTQSSRYLVKRTGEKVFLECVQDMDHENMFWYRQDPGLGLRLIYFSYDVKMKEKGDIPEGYSVSREKKERFSLILESASTNQTSMYLCASSRLAANQPQHFGDGTRLSIL.

The chain employs TRBV19 and TRBJ2-5; D not certain. V was shortened by 5 bases and J by 8 bases, with 15 bases between the two germline ends. CDR3 length: 13 amino acids. CDR1 is LNHDA, CDR2 SQIVND, per germline (reference sequence). CDR3 residues: CASSLSFDGTQYF. The CDR3, as DNA: TGTGCCAGTAGTCTATCCTTTGACGGTACCCAGTACTTC.

This rearrangement joins TRBV28 to TRBJ2-7; tentatively, D is TRBD1 (6 bases). V lost 3 bases and J lost 3, with 15 bases in between. This CDR3 contains 15 residues. Germline V gene lookup returns CDR1 MDHEN and CDR2 SYDVKM. The CDR3 here is CASSFPSPGDYEQYF. The CDR3 bases are TGTGCCAGCAGTTTCCCATCCCCAGGGGACTACGAGCAGTACTTC.

CDR3 in DNA: TGTGCCAGCAGTTTCCGAAGGGACCCGCTACAGCCCCAGCATTTT. Translated: CASSFRRDPLQPQHF. V is TRBV6-6 and J is TRBJ1-5; possible D gene TRBD1, 5 bases. Per germline, CDR1 MNHNY and CDR2 SVGAGI (reference sequence). The germline V and J ends were trimmed by 4 bases and 7 bases, with 17 bases remaining between them. This CDR3 spans 15 amino acids.

V gene TRBV11-1 combines with J gene TRBJ2-1; 9 positions agree with TRBD1. The CDR3 runs 15 residues. From germline, CDR1 is SGHAT and CDR2 FQDESV (reference sequence). J lost 4 bases, V lost 1 base, and 2 bases had no gene match. CDR3 amino acids: CASSLDRGQYNEQFF. The CDR3 region has the DNA TGTGCCAGCAGCTTAGACAGGGGGCAATACAATGAGCAGTTCTTC. Full variable domain (missing parts from reference TRBV11-1 and TRBJ2-1): EAEVAQSPRYKITEKSQAVAFWCDPISGHATLYWYRQILGQGPELLVQFQDESVVDDSQLPKDRFSAERLKGVDSTLKIQPAELGDSAMYLCASSLDRGQYNEQFFGPGTRLTVL.

This rearrangement joins TRBV27 to TRBJ2-1; 10 nucleotides agree with TRBD1. The germline CDR1 and CDR2 sequences are MNHEY and SMNVEV (reference sequence). The CDR3 length is 15 residues. Germline trimming cut 2 bases from V and 9 bases from J; bases unmatched to any gene: 7. The CDR3 sequence is CASSLMGQGIGEQFF. Written as DNA, the CDR3 is TGTGCCAGCAGTTTAATGGGACAGGGGATCGGTGAGCAGTTCTTC.

The rearrangement joins TRBV27 to TRBJ2-5; no reliable D call. Trimming removed 3 bases from V and 4 bases from J, with 9 bases in between. The CDR3 is 13 residues long. Looked up from germline, CDR1 is MNHEY and CDR2 is SMNVEV (reference sequence). CDR3: CASSLLPRETQYF. In nucleotides, the CDR3 is TGTGCCAGCAGTTTGCTCCCTCGAGAGACCCAGTACTTC.

The rearrangement links TRBV2 to TRBJ2-7; 10 nucleotides line up with TRBD1. V lost 3 bases and J lost 7; bases outside the gene matches: 9. The CDR3 is made up of 15 amino acids. Germline CDR1 reads SNHLY; CDR2 reads FYNNEI. CDR3 sequence reads: CASSDTGQGQVEQYF. In DNA, the CDR3 is TGTGCCAGCAGTGACACGGGACAGGGGCAAGTGGAGCAGTACTTC.

The rearrangement links TRBV14 to TRBJ2-1; the D gene is possibly TRBD2 (6 bases). This CDR3 comprises 19 residues. Germline CDR1 SGHDN, CDR2 FVKESK. Between the trimmed V and J ends, which lost 5 bases and 8 bases, there was a span of 31 bases. The CDR3 DNA sequence: TGTGCCAGCAGCTACACTGACTATGGGCTAACGGGACTCATTCATGAGCAGTTCTTC. As protein: CASSYTDYGLTGLIHEQFF.

This rearrangement joins TRBV11-2 to TRBJ2-7; 7 bases are a match to TRBD2. V lost 8 bases to trimming and J lost 1 base; unmatched junction nucleotides: 8. The CDR3 loop spans 14 amino acids. Looked up from germline, CDR1 is SGHAT and CDR2 is FQNNGV. CDR3 in amino acids: CASSFGLGSYEQYF. CDR3 DNA sequence: TGTGCCAGCTCCTTCGGACTAGGATCCTACGAGCAGTACTTC.

CDR3 DNA sequence: TGTGCCAGCAGCTCCGGGACAGACACAGATACGCAGTATTTT. Translation: CASSSGTDTDTQYF. The chain joins TRBV28 to TRBJ2-3; 7 nucleotides line up with TRBD1. With V trimmed by 6 bases and J by 2 bases, 5 bases remained unmatched. CDR1 and CDR2 (germline): MDHEN, SYDVKM. The CDR3 is made up of 14 amino acids.

The chain couples TRBV29-1 to TRBJ2-1, with a possible D match to TRBD2 (6 bases). The germline V gene has CDR1 SQVTM and CDR2 ANQGSEA. The CDR3 covers 13 residues. V gave up 4 bases and J gave up 7 bases, with 14 bases separating them. CDR3 amino acids: CSVVASARNEQFF. The CDR3, as DNA: TGCAGCGTTGTGGCTAGCGCTCGGAATGAGCAGTTCTTC.

The chain combines TRBV11-3 with TRBJ2-1; perhaps TRBD2 as D (6 bases). The CDR3 sequence is 13 residues long. V gave up 6 bases and J gave up 6 bases, with 12 bases separating them. CDR1 is SGHNT and CDR2 is YENEEA in the germline V gene. Here the CDR3 reads CASSSGVGNEQFF. The CDR3, as DNA: TGTGCCAGCAGTTCGGGAGTTGGCAATGAGCAGTTCTTC.

The chain recombines TRBV7-9 with TRBJ1-4; D might be TRBD1 (5 bases). This CDR3 is built from 17 residues. Trimming cost V 5 bases and J 8 bases, with 24 bases left between them. Germline V gives CDR1 SEHNR, CDR2 FQNEAQ (reference sequence). The CDR3 sequence is CASSPLGVRRGGEKLFF. CDR3 DNA: TGTGCCAGCAGCCCCTTAGGTGTCCGGCGGGGGGGAGAAAAACTGTTTTTT. The full variable domain, rest sourced from reference TRBV7-9 and TRBJ1-4, is DTGVSQNPRHKITKRGQNVTFRCDPISEHNRLYWYRQTLGQGPEFLTYFQNEAQLEKSRLLSDRFSAERPKGSFSTLEIQRTEQGDSAMYLCASSPLGVRRGGEKLFFGSGTQLSVL.

This chain uses TRBV7-6 with TRBJ2-2; unclear D gene. The CDR3 spans 13 residues. Germline CDR1 is SGHVS and CDR2 is FNYEAQ. V was shortened by 5 bases and J by 1 base, with 5 bases between the two germline ends. CDR3 sequence reads: CASSPENTGELFF. The DNA of the CDR3 is TGTGCCAGCAGCCCGGAGAACACCGGGGAGCTGTTTTTT.

The chain employs TRBV9 and TRBJ1-3; D call uncertain. The V gene's germline CDR1 is SGDLS and CDR2 YYNGEE. The CDR3 length is 18 residues. Trimming removed 0 bases at V and 0 bases at J, with 16 bases between. CDR3 sequence reads: CASSVGETWELSGNTIYF. Written as DNA, the CDR3 is TGTGCCAGCAGCGTAGGAGAAACGTGGGAGCTCTCTGGAAACACCATATATTTT.

J is TRBJ2-1 and V is TRBV19, with 8 nucleotides matching TRBD2. Germline CDR1 and CDR2: LNHDA and SQIVND (reference sequence). After removal of 0 bases from V and 2 bases from J, the junction contained 6 bases not matched to a gene. CDR3 length: 17 amino acids. The CDR3 DNA is TGTGCCAGTAGTATAGACGGGCTAGCGGGCGCCTACAATGAGCAGTTCTTC. It translates to CASSIDGLAGAYNEQFF.

The rearrangement links TRBV14 to TRBJ2-1; possibly TRBD2 for D (5 bases). Germline V gene lookup returns CDR1 SGHDN and CDR2 FVKESK. The CDR3 is 17 residues long. V gave up 4 bases and J gave up 1 base, with 17 bases separating them. CDR3 protein: CASSPQNGLASYNEQFF. The CDR3 bases are TGTGCCAGCAGCCCCCAAAACGGGCTAGCATCCTACAATGAGCAGTTCTTC.

The chain links TRBV30 to TRBJ1-1, with 8 bases that match TRBD1. The CDR3 covers 15 residues. Germline-derived CDR1 and CDR2 are GTSNPN and SVGIG (reference sequence). J gave up 4 bases and V 1 base, and 8 bases lay outside the gene matches. This CDR3 reads CAWSDPHTGGTEAFF. The CDR3 DNA reads TGTGCCTGGAGTGATCCTCATACAGGGGGCACTGAAGCTTTCTTT.

This clone was recorded once. The rearrangement uses TRBV28 and TRBJ1-1, with unresolved D. Per germline, CDR1 MDHEN and CDR2 SYDVKM. The CDR3 sequence is 13 residues long. V was trimmed by 3 bases and J by 5 bases, leaving 10 bases between them. For the CDR3, the DNA is TGTGCCAGCAGTTTCGGGCGGGAGACTGAAGCTTTCTTT. Translated: CASSFGRETEAFF.